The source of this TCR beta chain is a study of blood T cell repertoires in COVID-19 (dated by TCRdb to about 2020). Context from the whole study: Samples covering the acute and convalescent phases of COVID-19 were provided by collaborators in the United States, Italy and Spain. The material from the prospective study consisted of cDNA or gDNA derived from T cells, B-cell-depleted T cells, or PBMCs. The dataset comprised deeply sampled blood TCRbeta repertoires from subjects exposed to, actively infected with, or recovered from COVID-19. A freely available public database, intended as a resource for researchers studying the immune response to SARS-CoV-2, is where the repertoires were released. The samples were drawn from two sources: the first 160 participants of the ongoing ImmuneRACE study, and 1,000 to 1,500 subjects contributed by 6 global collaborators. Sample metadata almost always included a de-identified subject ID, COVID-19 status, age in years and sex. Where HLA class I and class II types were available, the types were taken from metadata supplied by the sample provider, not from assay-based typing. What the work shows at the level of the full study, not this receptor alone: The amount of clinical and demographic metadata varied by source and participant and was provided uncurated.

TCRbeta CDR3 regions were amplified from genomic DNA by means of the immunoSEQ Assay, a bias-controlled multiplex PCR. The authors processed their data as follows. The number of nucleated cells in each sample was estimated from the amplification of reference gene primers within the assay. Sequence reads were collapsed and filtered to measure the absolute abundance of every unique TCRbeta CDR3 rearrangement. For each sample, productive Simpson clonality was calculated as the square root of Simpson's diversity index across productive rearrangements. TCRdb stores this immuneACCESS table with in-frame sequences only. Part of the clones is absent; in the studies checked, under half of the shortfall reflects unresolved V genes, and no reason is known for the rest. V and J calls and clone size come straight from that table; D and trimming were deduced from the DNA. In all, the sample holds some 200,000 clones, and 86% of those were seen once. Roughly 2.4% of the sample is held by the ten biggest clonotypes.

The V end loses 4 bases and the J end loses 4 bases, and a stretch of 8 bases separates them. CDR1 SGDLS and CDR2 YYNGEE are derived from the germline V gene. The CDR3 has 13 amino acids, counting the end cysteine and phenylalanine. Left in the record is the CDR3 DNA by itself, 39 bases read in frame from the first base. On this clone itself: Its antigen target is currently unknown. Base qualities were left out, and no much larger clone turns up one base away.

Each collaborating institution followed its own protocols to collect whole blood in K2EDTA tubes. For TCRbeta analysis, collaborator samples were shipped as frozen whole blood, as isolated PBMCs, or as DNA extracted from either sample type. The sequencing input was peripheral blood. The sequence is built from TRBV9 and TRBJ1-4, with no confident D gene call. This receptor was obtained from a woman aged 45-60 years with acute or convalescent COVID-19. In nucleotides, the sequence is TGTGCCAGCAGCTCAAGACATAATGAAAAACTGTTTTTT. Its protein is CASSSRHNEKLFF.